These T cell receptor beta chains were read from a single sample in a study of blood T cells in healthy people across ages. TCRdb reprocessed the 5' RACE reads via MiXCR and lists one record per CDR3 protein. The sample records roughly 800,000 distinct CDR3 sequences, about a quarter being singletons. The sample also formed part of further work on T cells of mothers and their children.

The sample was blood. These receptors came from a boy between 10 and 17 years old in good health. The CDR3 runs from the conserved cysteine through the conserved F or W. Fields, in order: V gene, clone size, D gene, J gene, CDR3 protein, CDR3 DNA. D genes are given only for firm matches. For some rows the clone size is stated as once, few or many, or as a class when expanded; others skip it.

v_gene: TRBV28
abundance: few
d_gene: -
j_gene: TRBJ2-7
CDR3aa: CASSMPGNPYEQYF
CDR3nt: TGTGCCAGCAGTATGCCCGGGAATCCCTACGAGCAGTACTTC

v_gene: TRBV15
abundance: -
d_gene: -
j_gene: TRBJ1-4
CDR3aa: CATSRGQGMEEKLFF
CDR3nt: TGTGCCACCAGCAGAGGGCAGGGGATGGAGGAAAAACTGTTTTTT

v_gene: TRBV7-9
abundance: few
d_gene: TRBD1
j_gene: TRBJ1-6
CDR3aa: CASSLSRGEYSPLHF
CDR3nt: TGTGCCAGCAGCTTGAGCAGGGGGGAATATTCACCCCTCCACTTT

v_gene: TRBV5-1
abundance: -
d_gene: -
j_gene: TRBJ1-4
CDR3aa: CASSLSASTGEKLFF
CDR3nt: TGCGCCAGCAGCTTGAGCGCTTCCACTGGAGAAAAACTGTTTTTT

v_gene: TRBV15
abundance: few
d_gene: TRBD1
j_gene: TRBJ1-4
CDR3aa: CATSRQTGNNEKLFF
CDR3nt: TGTGCCACCAGCAGACAGACAGGGAATAATGAAAAACTGTTTTTT

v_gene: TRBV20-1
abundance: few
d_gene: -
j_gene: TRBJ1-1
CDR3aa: CSARDGETEAFF
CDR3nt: TGCAGTGCTAGAGATGGAGAAACTGAAGCTTTCTTT

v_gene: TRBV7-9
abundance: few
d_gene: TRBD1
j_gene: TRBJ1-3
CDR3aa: CASSFDRGPGNTIYF
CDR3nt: TGTGCCAGCAGCTTCGACAGGGGGCCTGGAAACACCATATATTTT

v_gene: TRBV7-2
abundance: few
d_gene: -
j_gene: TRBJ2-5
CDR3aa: CASSFSGGGKTQYF
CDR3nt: TGTGCCAGCAGCTTCTCGGGGGGCGGCAAGACCCAGTACTTC

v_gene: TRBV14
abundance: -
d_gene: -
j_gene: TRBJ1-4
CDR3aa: CASSQGYRAAFNEKLFF
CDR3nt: TGTGCCAGCAGCCAAGGTTACAGGGCTGCATTTAATGAAAAACTGTTTTTT

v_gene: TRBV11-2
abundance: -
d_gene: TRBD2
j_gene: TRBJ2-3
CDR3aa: CASSLEIPSGANTQYF
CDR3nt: TGTGCCAGCAGCTTAGAGATTCCTAGCGGGGCTAATACGCAGTATTTT

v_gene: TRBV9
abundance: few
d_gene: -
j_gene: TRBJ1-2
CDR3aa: CASSVAGGWNYGYTF
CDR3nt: TGTGCCAGCAGCGTAGCCGGTGGGTGGAACTATGGCTACACCTTC

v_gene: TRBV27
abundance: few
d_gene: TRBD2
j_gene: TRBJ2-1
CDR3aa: CASSLRVRSGTHNEQFF
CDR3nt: TGTGCCAGCAGCCTCAGGGTCCGGAGCGGGACCCACAATGAGCAGTTCTTC